The entry that follows covers one TCR beta chain sequence. Its matching antigen is unknown. The repertoire was sequenced with immunoSEQ multiplex PCR; TCRdb's copy has only in-frame clones and lacks some. The sample includes approximately 58,000 clones, roughly four fifths of them seen just once. This record comes from a study of OX40 agonist ivuxolimab in advanced cancers. Study summary: Patient treatment consisted of intravenous ivuxolimab administration every 2 weeks at 0.01 to 10 mg/kg. Every patient in dose escalation had hepatocellular carcinoma, melanoma, renal cell or head and neck cancer.

Germline-derived CDR1 and CDR2 are MNHNS and SASEGT. The length of the CDR3 is 13 residues. Trimming removed 6 bases from V and 4 bases from J, with 12 bases in between. General study findings and limits: Nonresponders included some who also had low normalized T-cell clonal expansion.

This TCR derives from an adult with an advanced solid tumor such as melanoma, head and neck, liver or kidney cancer. This chain links TRBV6-1 with TRBJ1-2, with a weak D call TRBD1 (5 bases). Specimen: CD4+ or CD8+ T cells sorted from blood, collected in a trial of the OX40 agonist ivuxolimab. The CDR3 region has the DNA TGTGCCAGCAGGGCACAGGTTAGCTATGGCTACACCTTC. Amino acids: CASRAQVSYGYTF.